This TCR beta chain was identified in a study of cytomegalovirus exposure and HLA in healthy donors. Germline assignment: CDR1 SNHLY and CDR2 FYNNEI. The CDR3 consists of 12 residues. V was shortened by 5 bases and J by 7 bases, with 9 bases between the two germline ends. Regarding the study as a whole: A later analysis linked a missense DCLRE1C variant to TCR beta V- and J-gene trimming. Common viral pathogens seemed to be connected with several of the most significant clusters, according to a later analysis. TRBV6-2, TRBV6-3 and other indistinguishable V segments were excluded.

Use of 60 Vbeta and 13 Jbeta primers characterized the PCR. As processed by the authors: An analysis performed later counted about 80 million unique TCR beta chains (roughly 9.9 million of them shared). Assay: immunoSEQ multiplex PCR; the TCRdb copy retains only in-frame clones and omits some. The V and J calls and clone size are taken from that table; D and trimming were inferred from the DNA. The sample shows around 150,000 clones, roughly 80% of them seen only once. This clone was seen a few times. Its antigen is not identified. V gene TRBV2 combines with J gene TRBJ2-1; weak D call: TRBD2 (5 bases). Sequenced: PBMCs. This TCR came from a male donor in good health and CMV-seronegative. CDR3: CASSYGENEQFF. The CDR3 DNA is TGTGCCAGCAGTTACGGGGAAAATGAGCAGTTCTTC.